The clone carrying this T cell receptor (beta chain) came up a few times. Trimming left V 2 bases short and J 8 bases short, with 9 bases between. CDR1 and CDR2 from the germline V gene are GTSNPN and SVGIG (reference sequence). The CDR3 totals 11 residues. Researchers took blood at baseline, on cycle 4 day 1, and on cycle 7 day 1. This sample is drawn from a study of OX40 agonist ivuxolimab in advanced cancers. The overall study: Patients in dose escalation had liver, melanoma, kidney or head and neck cancers.

The repertoire was sequenced with immunoSEQ multiplex PCR; TCRdb's copy has only in-frame clones and lacks some. The sample carries roughly 140,000 clones, 94% recorded once. This chain joins TRBV30 and TRBJ1-1, with D possibly matching TRBD1 (5 bases). The material sequenced was CD4+ or CD8+ T cells sorted from blood, taken in a trial of the OX40 agonist ivuxolimab. The TCR was taken from an adult with an advanced solid tumor such as melanoma, head and neck, liver or kidney cancer. The CDR3 DNA sequence: TGTGCCTGGAGTTGGGGGAAGGAAGCTTTCTTT. This sequence encodes CAWSWGKEAFF.